Described below is a single T cell receptor (beta chain) sequence and its context. This sample is drawn from a study of cytomegalovirus exposure and HLA in healthy donors. Germline V lookup: CDR1 SGHAT, CDR2 FQNNGV. Deletions cut 0 bases from V and 0 bases from J, with 15 bases between. The CDR3 sequence is 18 residues long. The PCR employed 60 Vbeta primers together with 13 Jbeta primers. Sequencing used immunoSEQ multiplex PCR; TCRdb keeps in-frame clones, though not all of them. The sample lists 160,000 or so clones, 70% to 80% occurring once. Sequenced sample: PBMCs. The receptor was isolated from a woman aged 40 to 49 in good health and CMV-seronegative. The V and J genes are TRBV11-2 and TRBJ2-4; D is perhaps TRBD1 (6 bases). The CDR3 sequence: CASSLEGAGGVAKNIQYF. Here the CDR3 DNA reads TGTGCCAGCAGCTTAGAGGGGGCGGGCGGCGTAGCCAAAAACATTCAGTACTTC.